A single T cell receptor (beta chain) is shown here with its context. The sample holds one count of this clone. What antigen it recognizes has not been identified. Per-base quality was not reported, and no clone a single base away is much larger than it. The Qiagen DNeasy kit was used to extract genomic DNA both from unsorted PBMCs and from the negatively selected CD4+ and CD8+ fractions. TCR beta CDR3 regions were amplified by immunoSEQ multiplex PCR using primers annealing to V and J segments. A synthetic immune receptor repertoire was used to minimize amplification bias, and any remaining bias was removed computationally after sequencing. The original methods were these. Repertoire diversity was quantified as the Shannon entropy index using custom Python scripts. Unsorted, CD4+ and CD8+ repertoires were analyzed separately, except for combined analyses in which CD4+ and CD8+ sequences were merged in silico. Clonal expansion was defined as a frequency increase of at least 2-fold after treatment compared with C1D1, and clones undetected at baseline were assigned a pseudocount of 0.5. Clones with 0 or 1 copy at C1D1 were classified as singleton clones, and clones with 2 or more copies were classified as non-singleton clones. By matching protein sequences in sorted samples from the same patient, clones expanded in unsorted samples were annotated as CD4+, CD8+ or unknown. Wilcoxon tests on paired samples were used to test diversity changes from C1D1 to C4D1. As stored in TCRdb, this immuneACCESS dataset retains in-frame rearrangements with V and J assigned. A fraction of the clones does not appear; measured against another copy, unresolved V genes explain less than half of the discrepancy, and the remainder lacks a known reason. That table supplies the V and J calls and clone size; D and trimming were determined from the DNA. The sample includes about 19,000 clones, with roughly 80% observed a single time. The ten largest clones add up to roughly 2.5% of the sample.

This specimen comes from a study of PD-1 blockade in classical Hodgkin lymphoma (dated by TCRdb to between 2020 and 2021). General notes on the study: Nivolumab dosing was 3 mg/kg intravenously every 2 weeks, continuing until either disease progression or unacceptable toxicity. The study used CyTOF and TCR beta sequencing to define a peripheral blood immune signature of response to PD-1 blockade in classical Hodgkin lymphoma. Beyond this particular receptor, the publication reports: The study was restricted to a single clinical trial cohort, and the causes of repertoire differences, possibly disease activity or prior therapy, were left undefined. CD4+ but not CD8+ TCR diversity rose significantly by C4D1 (p=0.0027 vs p=0.16), most apparent in complete responders (p=0.02). Trial patients achieving complete response had baseline diversity similar to newly diagnosed patients, whereas partial responders and progressors had significantly lower diversity. Patients starting nivolumab less than 1 year after ASCT had lower diversity and were excluded from later analyses to avoid confounding by immune reconstitution. Baseline TCR diversity was reported to be lower in newly diagnosed patients than in healthy donors and to be lower still in relapsed/refractory patients.

This sample's time point label indicates: cycle 4 day 1 (C4D1), after less than 7 weeks of nivolumab. All trial patients had relapsed after autologous stem cell transplantation, with cohorts A, B and C differing in prior brentuximab vedotin exposure. CD4+ T cells were purified from thawed PBMCs by magnetic negative selection with a Miltenyi CD4+ T cell isolation kit. A total of roughly 57 patients with relapsed/refractory classical Hodgkin lymphoma made up the trial cohort, and each patient's best overall response was complete response, partial response or progressive disease. Single-agent nivolumab was administered to trial patients in the multi-cohort phase II CheckMate 205 trial. An independent review committee assessed best overall response using the 2007 International Working Group response criteria. Trial PBMCs were collected just before the start of nivolumab (C1D1) and during therapy at cycle 2 day 1 and cycle 4 day 1. Peripheral blood was collected in 8 mL Vacutainer Cell Preparation Tubes, from which PBMCs were isolated by centrifugation and then cryopreserved. Purified CD4+ and CD8+ fractions were prepared only for cases where an additional PBMC sample was available. Magnetically labelled cells were removed on LS columns in a quadroMACS separator, and the flow-through was collected as the purified fraction.

The germline V gene (reference sequence) sets CDR1 to LNHDA and CDR2 to SQIVND. V trim: 4 bases; J trim: 1 base; unmatched bases: 5. The CDR3 spans 15 residues, from the cysteine through the phenylalanine. The entry retains the CDR3 DNA only, 45 bases that are in frame from base 1. The source is a human donor with classical Hodgkin lymphoma. The sample was CD4+ T cells from blood, taken before the fourth cycle of nivolumab. In this chain, TRBV19 is recombined with TRBJ2-7; 9 nucleotides in the junction match TRBD1. The CDR3 is CASSRTGDISYEQYF. The DNA sequence follows: TGTGCCAGTAGTAGGACAGGGGATATTTCCTACGAGCAGTACTTC.